Following are 17 T cell receptor beta chains from one sample sequenced in a study of blood T cell repertoires in COVID-19. Assay: immunoSEQ multiplex PCR; the TCRdb copy retains only in-frame clones and omits some. Counted here are 180,000 or so clones, approximately 85% occurring once; the ten biggest clones make up roughly 8.2%. Sequencing was done on a sample of peripheral blood. The receptors were gathered from an older woman with acute or convalescent COVID-19.

The V gene is TRBV20-1, the J gene TRBJ1-1, with unresolved D. Trimming took off 6 bases at V and 2 bases at J, with 7 bases between the two ends. The germline gives CDR1 DFQATT, CDR2 SNEGSKA (reference sequence). CDR3 length equals 11 residues. The CDR3 sequence is CSAYHNTEAFF. The CDR3 DNA sequence: TGCAGTGCCTATCATAACACTGAAGCTTTCTTT.

V usage is TRBV15 and J usage is TRBJ1-3; D remains unclear. The CDR3 length is 15 residues. V lost 3 bases and J lost 1, with 10 bases in between. Looked up from germline, CDR1 is LNHNV and CDR2 is YYDKDF (reference sequence). CDR3 DNA: TGTGCCACCAGCAGTACTTACGGGTCTGGAAACACCATATATTTT. It is translated as CATSSTYGSGNTIYF.

The chain links TRBV27 to TRBJ1-2; weak D call: TRBD1 (6 bases). V lost 4 bases, J lost 4 bases, and 19 bases lay in between. Germline V gene sequence: CDR1 MNHEY, CDR2 SMNVEV (reference sequence). The CDR3 extends over 16 amino acids. The CDR3 DNA reads as TGTGCCAGCAGTTCAGGGACCGGGACACAAGGCTATGGCTACACCTTC. This translates into CASSSGTGTQGYGYTF.

This sequence joins TRBV2 and TRBJ1-2; D gene unclear. This CDR3 is built from 14 residues. V lost 5 bases to trimming and J lost 8 bases, with 18 bases between them. Per germline, CDR1 SNHLY and CDR2 FYNNEI. The CDR3 DNA reads as TGTGCCAGCAGTAGACCCCCACTATCGGAAGGCTACACCTTC. This encodes CASSRPPLSEGYTF. The full variable domain, with the rest looked up from reference TRBV2 and TRBJ1-2, is EPEVTQTPSHQVTQMGQEVILRCVPISNHLYFYWYRQILGQKVEFLVSFYNNEISEKSEIFDDQFSVERPDGSNFTLKIRSTKLEDSAMYFCASSRPPLSEGYTFGSGTRLTVV.

This clone was recorded once. The gene calls are TRBV6-5 and TRBJ1-1; 7 bases line up with TRBD1. The CDR3 contains 13 residues. CDR1 MNHEY and CDR2 SVGAGI come from the germline V gene. V trimming: 6 bases; J trimming: 6 bases; junction bases outside the gene matches: 7. The DNA for the CDR3 is TGTGCCAGCAGAGGAGACAGGGTGGCTGAAGCTTTCTTT. It yields the protein CASRGDRVAEAFF.

Turning to this clone: One junction end disagrees with the germline gene, perhaps due to a read error. V and J are TRBV7-8 and TRBJ2-5; 8 bases align to TRBD2. The CDR3 runs 18 residues. Germline-derived CDR1 and CDR2 are SGHVS and FQNEAQ. The CDR3 loop is CASTLNRYWAGGRETQYF. For the CDR3, the DNA is TGTGCCAGCACCTTAAACCGTTATTGGGCGGGAGGAAGAGAGACCCAGTACTTC.

V and J are TRBV18 and TRBJ2-1; D possibly corresponds to TRBD1 (5 bases). The CDR3 extends over 16 amino acids. Trimming stripped 1 base from V and 0 bases from J, with 10 bases between. Germline CDR1 and CDR2: KGHSH and LQKENI. CDR3 DNA: TGTGCCAGCTCACCACGGGGCCCGCCCTCCTACAATGAGCAGTTCTTC. Translation: CASSPRGPPSYNEQFF.

The chain recombines TRBV5-5 with TRBJ1-5; the D is unclear. The germline CDR1 and CDR2 sequences are SGHKS and YYEKEE (reference sequence). CDR3 length: 13 amino acids. V was shortened by 4 bases and J by 0 bases, with 5 bases between the two germline ends. The CDR3 coding sequence is TGTGCCAGCAGCCGGGGTAGCAATCAGCCCCAGCATTTT. Translating gives CASSRGSNQPQHF.

This chain joins TRBV9 and TRBJ2-1, with TRBD2 identical over 8 bases. Per the germline V gene, CDR1 is SGDLS and CDR2 is YYNGEE. This CDR3 has 14 residues. V shed 1 base and J 8 bases; nucleotides not matched to a gene: 5. CDR3: CASSVRGLGHEQFF. CDR3 nucleotides: TGTGCCAGCAGCGTACGGGGACTAGGGCATGAGCAGTTCTTC.

The genes are TRBV19 and TRBJ2-6; a weak D match, TRBD2 (5 bases). V shed 3 bases and J shed 4 bases, with 16 bases lying between them. Germline V lookup: CDR1 LNHDA, CDR2 SQIVND (reference sequence). The CDR3 totals 17 residues. CDR3 loop: CASSILATGRGANVLTF. In DNA, the CDR3 is TGTGCCAGTAGTATCTTAGCCACGGGAAGGGGGGCCAACGTCCTGACTTTC.

This chain links TRBV15 with TRBJ1-1; D unclear. Germline-derived CDR1 and CDR2 are LNHNV and YYDKDF (reference sequence). The CDR3 loop spans 15 amino acids. V was pared by 0 bases and J by 4 bases, with 12 bases between. The CDR3 reads CATSRDLAGSTEAFF. Written as DNA, the CDR3 is TGTGCCACCAGCAGAGATCTGGCGGGAAGCACTGAAGCTTTCTTT.

The rearrangement links TRBV3-1 (or the pseudogene TRBV3-2) to TRBJ1-1; the match to TRBD1 covers 10 bases. V lost 3 bases, J lost 7 bases, and 11 bases stayed unmatched. Germline CDR1 LGHDT, CDR2 YNNKEL (reference sequence). The CDR3 extends over 16 amino acids. The CDR3, as DNA: TGTGCCAGCAGCCAGACCGGGACAGGGGACAGCCATGAAGCTTTCTTT. This codes for CASSQTGTGDSHEAFF.

This clone was recorded a few times. The chain is built from TRBV24-1 and TRBJ2-1; 11 positions agree with TRBD1. The CDR3 consists of 16 residues. Germline CDR1 reads KGHDR; CDR2 reads SFDVKD. Trimming cost V 3 bases and J 3 bases; bases outside gene matches: 3. CDR3 nucleotides: TGTGCCACCAGTGATCCCGGGACAGGGGGCTACAATGAGCAGTTCTTC. This translates into CATSDPGTGGYNEQFF.

This chain joins TRBV2 and TRBJ1-6; D unclear. CDR1 and CDR2 (germline): SNHLY, FYNNEI. This CDR3 is 15 amino acids long. V lost 4 bases, J lost 7 bases, and 14 bases lay in between. CDR3 protein: CASSADRLLNSPLHF. The DNA of the CDR3 is TGTGCCAGCAGTGCTGATCGACTCCTAAATTCACCCCTCCACTTT.

The V and J genes are TRBV5-1 and TRBJ1-1, with 7 nucleotides matching TRBD1. The CDR3 contains 16 residues. V lost 4 bases, J lost 0 bases, and 9 bases stayed unmatched. Germline V gives CDR1 SGHRS, CDR2 YFSETQ. The CDR3, as DNA: TGCGCCAGCAGCGAAAGCTTACAGGGGCTGAACACTGAAGCTTTCTTT. It is translated as CASSESLQGLNTEAFF.

CDR3 sequence reads: CASSFGQDFGGYTF. The CDR3 region has the DNA TGCGCCAGCAGCTTCGGGCAGGACTTTGGTGGCTACACCTTC. The chain uses TRBV5-1 and TRBJ1-2; D remains unclear. Germline V CDR1 and CDR2: SGHRS, YFSETQ. The CDR3 covers 14 residues. V was pared by 2 bases and J by 7 bases, with 15 bases between.

The V gene is TRBV29-1, the J gene TRBJ2-5, with D perhaps matching TRBD1 (6 bases). The CDR3 length is 14 residues. Per germline, CDR1 SQVTM and CDR2 ANQGSEA. V was cut by 4 bases and J by 2 bases, with 14 bases left in between. CDR3 loop: CSVVQGRLQETQYF. The CDR3 nucleotides read TGCAGCGTTGTACAGGGACGGTTACAAGAGACCCAGTACTTC.